These 23 T cell receptor beta chains originate from one sample sequenced in a study of T cells in Graves' hyperthyroidism and ophthalmopathy. RNA transcripts provided the source from which TCR beta CDR3 regions were amplified. HTBI primers were the set used in a first-round RT-PCR of the TCR CDR3. TCRdb itself ran the multiplex PCR reads through MiXCR, one entry per CDR3 protein. Among roughly 740,000 distinct CDR3 sequences, about 16% were seen once, and the ten largest hold roughly 8%. Sequencing used blood. Receptor source: a man younger than 35 with Graves' hyperthyroidism.

This clonotype was seen many times. The chain is built from TRBV19 and TRBJ2-1; possibly TRBD2 for D (5 bases). Germline V gene data show CDR1 as LNHDA and CDR2 as SQIVND (reference sequence). Trimming pared 6 bases from V and 3 bases from J, leaving 6 bases between. The CDR3 length is 12 residues. CDR3 protein: CASSRDYNEQFF. CDR3 DNA: TGTGCCAGTAGCCGGGACTACAATGAGCAGTTCTTC.

The chain is built from TRBV5-1 and TRBJ2-5; 11 nucleotides line up with TRBD2. V shed 3 bases and J 5 bases; nucleotides not matched to a gene: 18. The germline CDR1 and CDR2 sequences are SGHRS and YFSETQ. The CDR3 totals 19 residues. Here the CDR3 DNA reads TGCGCCAGCAGCTACCGACAGGGGGTAACTAGCGGGAGCGGGGAGACCCAGTACTTC. Translation gives CASSYRQGVTSGSGETQYF. The full variable domain, its missing parts supplied by reference TRBV5-1 and TRBJ2-5, is KAGVTQTPRYLIKTRGQQVTLSCSPISGHRSVSWYQQTPGQGLQFLFEYFSETQRNKGNFPGRFSGRQFSNSRSEMNVSTLELGDSALYLCASSYRQGVTSGSGETQYFGPGTRLLVL.

This clonotype appeared many times. The chain has TRBV5-6 and TRBJ1-1, with D possibly TRBD1 on 5 matching bases. The CDR3 covers 13 residues. Trimming pared 2 bases from V and 4 bases from J, leaving 9 bases between. Germline lookup yields CDR1 SGHDT and CDR2 YYEEEE. CDR3 in DNA: TGTGCCAGCAGCTTACGGGGCCTCACTGAAGCTTTCTTT. Its translation: CASSLRGLTEAFF.

This clonotype has just a few counts. This chain links TRBV6-1 with TRBJ1-4; possibly TRBD1 for D (5 bases). Germline values: CDR1 MNHNS, CDR2 SASEGT. The V gene lost 5 bases and the J gene lost 5 bases, with 15 bases spanning the gap. The length of the CDR3 is 15 residues. CDR3 nucleotides: TGTGCCAGCAGTCCCCGACAGCCGGGAAATGAAAAACTGTTTTTT. Encoded protein: CASSPRQPGNEKLFF.

This clonotype was seen only a few times. This chain uses TRBV7-8 with TRBJ2-3; D may be TRBD1 or TRBD2 (5 bases each). V was cut by 1 base and J by 3 bases, with 14 bases left in between. The CDR3 is 16 amino acids. Germline V gives CDR1 SGHVS, CDR2 FQNEAQ. CDR3 residues: CASSLGRGEGTDTQYF. The CDR3 DNA sequence: TGTGCCAGCAGCTTAGGACGGGGTGAGGGGACAGATACGCAGTATTTT.

This CDR3 is CSARASGTGLNGELFF. The CDR3 coding sequence is TGCAGTGCTAGAGCCTCCGGGACAGGGTTAAACGGGGAGCTGTTTTTT. The chain has TRBV20-1 and TRBJ2-2; TRBD1 aligns across 9 bases. The CDR3 has 16 residues. Trimming took 1 base from V and 7 from J; bases not matched to a gene: 10. Per the germline V gene, CDR1 is DFQATT and CDR2 is SNEGSKA (reference sequence).

This clonotype was observed at least ten times. CDR3 region: CASTHFSGTYTQYF. Written as DNA, the CDR3 is TGTGCCAGCACCCACTTCAGCGGGACGTATACGCAGTATTTT. The chain carries TRBV11-1 and TRBJ2-3; 7 bases are a match to TRBD2. Germline CDR1 and CDR2: SGHAT and FQDESV (reference sequence). The CDR3 runs 14 residues. V lost 7 bases, J lost 7 bases, and 11 bases stayed unmatched.

This clonotype has at least ten counts. This rearrangement joins TRBV7-9 to TRBJ2-6, with TRBD2 matching 9 bases. The CDR3 spans 19 residues. CDR1 is SEHNR and CDR2 is FQNEAQ in the germline V gene (reference sequence). The ends lost 1 base at V and 2 bases at J; junction bases unmatched: 9. The CDR3 DNA sequence: TGTGCCAGCAGCTTAGGTCGGCTAGCGGGATACCCTGGGGCCAACGTCCTGACTTTC. It translates to CASSLGRLAGYPGANVLTF.

This clonotype showed up just a few times. The J gene is TRBJ2-3, the V gene TRBV27; TRBD2 matches at 9 bases. The ends lost 8 bases at V and 2 bases at J; junction bases unmatched: 8. CDR1 is MNHEY, CDR2 SMNVEV, per germline (reference sequence). The CDR3 is 15 residues long. CDR3 residues: CASGLAGADTDTQYF. The DNA of the CDR3 is TGTGCCAGCGGGTTAGCGGGAGCTGACACAGATACGCAGTATTTT.

V usage is TRBV19 and J usage is TRBJ2-2, with D maybe TRBD1 (6 bases). The J call may be in error: the DNA end matches TRBJ1-1 better. From germline, CDR1 is LNHDA and CDR2 SQIVND (reference sequence). There are 12 residues in the CDR3. The CDR3 nucleotides are TGTGCCAGTAGACCCCTAGGGGGGAGAGCTTTCTTT. Translation: CASRPLGGRAFF.

This clonotype has ten or more counts. The CDR3 nucleotides read TGTGCCAGCAGTCATTCTACGAGCGCGACATTCGGGGAGCAGTACTTC. As protein: CASSHSTSATFGEQYF. J is TRBJ2-7 and V is TRBV12-3 or TRBV12-4, with D hard to call. The CDR3 loop spans 16 amino acids. The V and J ends lost 5 bases and 7 bases respectively, with 24 bases between them.

There are a few counts of this clonotype. This chain links TRBV7-9 with TRBJ2-3; 8 bases are a match to TRBD1. The V segment lost 4 bases and the J segment 3 bases; nucleotides outside the gene matches: 12. The length of the CDR3 is 17 residues. In germline, CDR1 is SEHNR, CDR2 FQNEAQ (reference sequence). CDR3 in DNA: TGTGCCAGCAGCTACGCCGGGTCAGGGGGCTCGACAGATACGCAGTATTTT. It translates to CASSYAGSGGSTDTQYF.

This clonotype has a count of ten or more. V and J are TRBV30 and TRBJ2-1, with unresolved D. In germline, CDR1 is GTSNPN, CDR2 SVGIG (reference sequence). The CDR3 loop spans 12 amino acids. V was shortened by 5 bases and J by 3 bases, with 8 bases between the two germline ends. The CDR3 loop reads CAWARGYNEQFF. CDR3 bases: TGTGCCTGGGCCCGAGGCTACAATGAGCAGTTCTTC.

The chain couples TRBV29-1 to TRBJ2-5; TRBD1 matches at 7 bases. The CDR3 contains 15 residues. Germline V lookup: CDR1 SQVTM, CDR2 ANQGSEA. With V trimmed by 2 bases and J by 5 bases, 11 bases remained unmatched. The CDR3 is CSVELTGMGSETQYF. As DNA, the CDR3 is TGCAGCGTTGAACTGACAGGGATGGGGTCCGAGACCCAGTACTTC.

This clonotype showed up just a few times. The genes are TRBV28 and TRBJ2-2; 10 positions agree with TRBD1. The CDR3 contains 16 residues. Germline CDR1 MDHEN, CDR2 SYDVKM. The trim removed 5 bases at V and 3 bases at J, leaving 6 bases unmatched. The CDR3 loop is CASSLDRGQDTGELFF. Here the CDR3 DNA reads TGTGCCAGCAGTCTCGACAGGGGGCAGGACACCGGGGAGCTGTTTTTT.

This clonotype was seen many times. The V gene is TRBV2, the J gene TRBJ2-3; D is perhaps TRBD1 or TRBD2 (6 bases each). Trimming took off 3 bases at V and 5 bases at J, with 15 bases between the two ends. The CDR3 is 15 residues long. From germline, CDR1 is SNHLY and CDR2 FYNNEI. The CDR3 DNA reads as TGTGCCAGCAGTGAGGGGGCGGGATTGGAAGATACGCAGTATTTT. This gives the protein CASSEGAGLEDTQYF.

This clonotype was picked up many times. V is TRBV28 and J is TRBJ2-3; D unresolved. Trimming removed 2 bases from V and 2 bases from J, with 8 bases in between. Germline CDR1 is MDHEN and CDR2 is SYDVKM. The length of the CDR3 is 14 residues. CDR3 loop: CASSLPPYTDTQYF. As DNA, the CDR3 is TGTGCCAGCAGTTTACCCCCTTACACAGATACGCAGTATTTT.

This chain connects TRBV9 to TRBJ1-2, with D tentatively TRBD1 (5 bases). V lost 4 bases to trimming and J lost 5 bases, with 21 bases between them. The germline CDR1 and CDR2 sequences are SGDLS and YYNGEE. The CDR3 is 16 amino acids. DNA for the CDR3: TGTGCCAGCAGCTCGCACCGGGACTCCCGCGGGTATGGCTACACCTTC. It codes for CASSSHRDSRGYGYTF.

The table lists this clonotype with a few counts. V and J are TRBV27 and TRBJ2-3, with no clear D. V lost 0 bases and J lost 1, with 5 bases in between. Germline CDR1 and CDR2: MNHEY and SMNVEV (reference sequence). The CDR3 has 14 amino acids. In nucleotides, the CDR3 is TGTGCCAGCAGTTTATCGAGCCGCACAGATACGCAGTATTTT. Translated, it gives CASSLSSRTDTQYF.

In its sample, this clonotype was seen a few times. This rearrangement joins TRBV7-2 to TRBJ2-7; 9 bases are a match to TRBD1. In germline, CDR1 is SGHTA, CDR2 FQGNSA. CDR3 size: 14 residues. V gave up 7 bases and J gave up 3 bases; unmatched junction bases: 7. CDR3 sequence reads: CASTGQGTYYEQYF. CDR3 coding DNA: TGTGCCAGCACCGGACAGGGGACTTACTACGAGCAGTACTTC.

This clonotype showed up just a few times. CDR3 nucleotides: TGTGCCAGCAGTTCGGACAGTCACGATACGCAGTATTTT. It is translated as CASSSDSHDTQYF. V gene TRBV12-3 or TRBV12-4 combines with J gene TRBJ2-3; possibly TRBD1 for D (6 bases). Trimming took 4 bases from V and 6 from J, leaving 11 bases between them. The length of the CDR3 is 13 residues.

This clonotype appeared a single time. The chain uses TRBV27 and TRBJ2-1, with TRBD2 matching 14 bases. The germline V gene encodes CDR1 MNHEY and CDR2 SMNVEV (reference sequence). Trimming removed 2 bases from V and 4 bases from J; junction bases left unmatched: 1. The CDR3 has 16 residues. The CDR3 is CASSLGTSGRYNEQFF. The CDR3 DNA is TGTGCCAGCAGTTTAGGGACTAGCGGGAGATACAATGAGCAGTTCTTC.

V and J are TRBV6-2 or TRBV6-3 and TRBJ2-4; 7 bases are shared with TRBD2. The V gene's germline CDR1 is MNHEY and CDR2 SVGEGT. Trimming took 0 bases from V and 2 from J; bases not matched to a gene: 7. The CDR3 is 17 amino acids. CDR3 loop: CASSYSGGRLSKNIQYF. DNA for the CDR3: TGTGCCAGCAGTTACTCTGGCGGGAGATTGTCCAAAAACATTCAGTACTTC.